Below are 3 T cell receptor delta chains sequenced from a single sample in a study of gamma-delta T cells after stem cell transplantation. TCRdb re-processed the RT-PCR reads via CATT. The repertoire holds 1,100 or so delta-chain clones, with 3.6% as singletons. Specimen: gamma-delta T cells. The receptors come from a human donor. It is not recorded whose cells these are; they may come from a transplant donor.

This clone has more than one count but fewer than ten. A far larger clone is just one base off, so this is likely a read error. This chain uses TRDV2 with TRDJ1; a possible D gene is TRDD3 (6 bases). Germline CDR1 and CDR2: GEAIGNYY and EKD. V dropped 0 bases and J dropped 8 bases, with 21 bases sitting between them. The CDR3 runs to 16 residues. In DNA form, the CDR3 reads TGTGCCTGTGACACCGTGGGGGGTTGGGAAAATGACAAACTCATCTTT. Residues: CACDTVGGWENDKLIF.

By share, this clone ranks as large. The sample carries other DNA sequences with the same CDR3. The CDR3 here is CACDTEGTGGSVKHSWDTRQMFF. CDR3 coding DNA: TGTGCCTGTGACACCGAGGGGACTGGGGGATCGGTAAAGCACTCCTGGGACACCCGACAGATGTTTTTC. The chain links TRDV2 to TRDJ3; 10 bases map to TRDD3. Germline trimming cut 0 bases from V and 0 bases from J; bases unmatched to any gene: 16. Germline V gene lookup returns CDR1 GEAIGNYY and CDR2 EKD. The CDR3 totals 23 residues.

As to this clone: This is likely an artifact of a read error, given a far larger clone one base away. V gene TRDV2 combines with J gene TRDJ1; TRDD3 matches at 13 bases. CDR1 and CDR2 from the germline V gene are GEAIGNYY and EKD. The CDR3 is made up of 24 amino acids. The CDR3: CACNTLPTKHTGGYVMGNTDKLIF. Written as DNA, the CDR3 is TGTGCCTGTAACACGCTTCCTACTAAGCATACTGGGGGATACGTAATGGGTAACACCGATAAACTCATCTTT.